The following is a T cell receptor beta chain sequence with its context. The assay was immunoSEQ multiplex PCR, and TCRdb's table has in-frame clones only and misses some. The repertoire holds about 50,000 clones, with around nine tenths as singletons. This sample is drawn from a study of cytomegalovirus exposure and HLA in healthy donors. On the study more broadly: Later, an analysis reported that the 130 or so validation repertoires had used the same platform as the 500 to 750 first-cohort repertoires.

The CDR3 loop spans 11 amino acids. V was trimmed by 5 bases and J by 7 bases, leaving 11 bases between them. Germline loops: CDR1 SQVTM, CDR2 ANQGSEA. The receptor comes from a man between 18 and 29 years old in good health and CMV-seronegative. The rearrangement uses TRBV29-1 and TRBJ1-2; D not resolved. The specimen was PBMCs. As DNA, the CDR3 is TGCAGCGTTTCTGGGGAGTCTGGCTACACCTTC. Protein product: CSVSGESGYTF.